This TCR delta chain was observed in a study of in vitro expanded adult blood gammadelta T cells (dated by TCRdb to about 2020). About the study as a whole: Sort purities ranging from around 93% to 100% Vgamma9Vdelta2 cells among T cells were obtained. The TCR repertoire analysis included three subjects. Each donor's cells were separately stimulated with HMBPP, zoledronate or AbnobaViscum P, and TRG and TRD CDR3 repertoires were sequenced for every condition. The study compared the TCR repertoire of Vgamma9Vdelta2 T cells expanded in vitro with a mistletoe-extract drug against those expanded with HMBPP or zoledronate.

Libraries were constructed by 5' RACE. RNA was extracted from around 10,000 sorted cells per sample using the RNeasy Micro Kit. To build the libraries, template-switch reverse transcription was performed and then the CDR3gamma and CDR3delta regions were amplified by PCR. Sequencing of the amplicons was done on an Illumina MiSeq with the V2 300 kit, which yielded 150 bp paired-end reads. In the original analysis: FastQC version 0.11.8 was used to assess read quality. Using MiXCR version 3.0.3, reads were aligned to GenBank TRG or TRD reference genes to build the CDR3 sequences. Default MiXCR parameters were applied, except that 3 rather than 5 consecutive nucleotides were used for TRDD assembly. VDJtools version 1.2.1 with default settings was used for repertoire analyses, including normalized Shannon-Wiener diversity, clonotype tracking and multidimensional scaling. CDR3 sequences that were out-of-frame or contained stop codons were left out of the analysis. Clonotypes were called again by TCRdb from the public reads via CATT, and duplicate nucleotide sequences were then merged into one entry. TCRdb's processing, not the study's, gives the V and J calls here. This sample holds around 390 delta-chain clones; roughly 54% were observed only once. Clones ranked in the top ten supply about 60% of the sample.

Taking its sample share into account, this clone is large (0.1 to 1%). The antigen it recognizes is unknown. Nothing much larger sits one base from this clone, and base qualities are not available. Other DNA sequences in this sample translate to the same CDR3. Study-level results and caveats: The TRDV2 repertoire shared between treatments was private to each donor, and multidimensional scaling grouped TRD repertoires by subject rather than by stimulant. Most of the top TRGV9 CDR3 clonotypes were public, as they were shared across donors and across all three stimulation conditions. CDR3 length, diversity and J usage of AbnobaViscum P-expanded Vgamma9Vdelta2 repertoires were found to be similar to those of HMBPP- and zoledronate-expanded repertoires, which suggested a polyclonal response. Every repertoire came from in vitro expanded cultures of healthy donor cells rather than from mistletoe-treated patients.

The sample's treatment or condition label is to be understood as: AbnobaViscum Pini, a non-fermented European mistletoe (Viscum album, pine host) extract drug, roughly 1,000 ug/mL. After expansion, live CD3+ TCRgammadelta+ Vgamma9+ Vdelta2+ T cells were FACS-sorted on a FACS Aria III. PBMC were exposed to 800 to 1,000 ug/mL AbnobaViscum P for one day and then washed three times before expansion. Cultures were expanded for around 13 days, with IL-2 replenished every 3 to 4 days. After the one-day stimulant pulse, cells were washed three times and then cultured in medium containing around 100 U/mL IL-2. Before culture, peripheral blood mononuclear cells were isolated by Lymphoprep gradient centrifugation and frozen in liquid nitrogen. The CDR3 runs 17 amino acids, cysteine and phenylalanine included. The read is trimmed to its CDR3 DNA, 51 bases read in frame from base 1. The germline V end is reduced by 3 bases and the J end by 1 base; junction bases left unmatched: 13. From the germline V gene, CDR1 is GEAIGNYY and CDR2 is EKD.

The sample in question was gamma-delta T cells from peripheral blood expanded in culture, obtained from an in vitro culture stimulated with Abnoba P. The rearranged chain carries TRDV2 and TRDJ1; TRDD3 matches 7 bases in the middle. This TCR derives from an adult in good health. The bases read TGTGCCTGTGACCCTGTACTGGGGCCTCAGGTCACCGATAAACTCATCTTT. Its translation reads: CACDPVLGPQVTDKLIF.